Presented here are 27 T cell receptor beta chains from one specimen sequenced in a study of blood T cell repertoires in COVID-19. Here immunoSEQ multiplex PCR was the method, and the copy in TCRdb shows in-frame clones only, minus some. The table includes about 250,000 clones, about nine tenths detected once. The specimen was peripheral blood. The origin of the receptors is a woman aged 30 to 39 with COVID-19, enrolled during active disease.

This clone appeared a single time. The chain couples TRBV5-1 to TRBJ2-5; 15 bases agree with TRBD2. This CDR3 contains 16 residues. Germline V lookup: CDR1 SGHRS, CDR2 YFSETQ. The J segment lost 5 bases and the V segment lost 3 bases, leaving 5 bases of the junction unmatched. The CDR3 sequence: CASSSRTSGRAETQYF. CDR3 nucleotides: TGCGCCAGCAGCTCTAGGACTAGCGGGAGGGCTGAGACCCAGTACTTC.

This clone has more than one count but fewer than ten. The chain carries TRBV30 and TRBJ2-5, with 13 bases identical to TRBD2. V shed 3 bases, J shed 5 bases, and the junction held 9 bases outside the gene matches. The CDR3 totals 16 residues. CDR1 is GTSNPN and CDR2 is SVGIG in the germline V gene (reference sequence). CDR3 bases: TGTGCCTGGAGCTATCACGGGACTAGCGGGACTGAGACCCAGTACTTC. Protein: CAWSYHGTSGTETQYF. The full variable domain, completed using reference TRBV30 and TRBJ2-5, is SQTIHQWPATLVQPVGSPLSLECTVEGTSNPNLYWYRQAAGRGLQLLFYSVGIGQISSEVPQNLSASRPQDRQFILSSKKLLLSDSGFYLCAWSYHGTSGTETQYFGPGTRLLVL.

This chain joins TRBV2 and TRBJ1-4, with TRBD1 identical over 7 bases. V shed 1 base, J shed 8 bases, and the junction held 10 bases outside the gene matches. Per germline, CDR1 SNHLY and CDR2 FYNNEI. The CDR3 sequence is 16 residues long. CDR3 nucleotides: TGTGCCAGCAGTGAAGGCCTGCCAGGGGGAAACGAAAAACTGTTTTTT. This encodes CASSEGLPGGNEKLFF. The whole variable domain, filled in from reference TRBV2 and TRBJ1-4, reads EPEVTQTPSHQVTQMGQEVILRCVPISNHLYFYWYRQILGQKVEFLVSFYNNEISEKSEIFDDQFSVERPDGSNFTLKIRSTKLEDSAMYFCASSEGLPGGNEKLFFGSGTQLSVL.

The J gene is TRBJ2-3, the V gene TRBV30; 7 bases align to TRBD2. CDR1 and CDR2 from the germline V gene are GTSNPN and SVGIG (reference sequence). There are 14 residues in the CDR3. With 4 bases clipped from V and 5 bases from J, the junction kept 9 bases outside the gene matches. The CDR3 sequence is CAWTSGRPRDTQYF. CDR3 DNA sequence: TGTGCCTGGACTAGCGGTCGGCCCCGAGATACGCAGTATTTT.

This chain links TRBV12-3 or TRBV12-4 with TRBJ2-5; D might be TRBD2 (5 bases). This CDR3 contains 12 residues. The V and J ends lost 5 bases and 4 bases respectively, with 8 bases between them. CDR3 region: CASSREGETQYF. The CDR3 DNA follows: TGTGCCAGCAGTCGAGAGGGAGAGACCCAGTACTTC.

The genes are TRBV4-2 and TRBJ1-2, with a possible D match to TRBD1 (6 bases). This CDR3 region has 19 residues. Trimming shortened V by 0 bases and J by 3 bases, and 23 bases separated the two germline ends. CDR1 is LGHNA and CDR2 is YNFKEQ in the germline V gene. The CDR3 here is CASSQDQGLAGDEDYGYTF. CDR3 bases: TGTGCCAGCAGCCAAGATCAGGGCCTCGCAGGGGATGAAGACTATGGCTACACCTTC.

This chain links TRBV9 with TRBJ2-7; the match to TRBD2 covers 7 bases. Germline trimming cut 3 bases from V and 6 bases from J; bases unmatched to any gene: 9. The CDR3 loop spans 14 amino acids. The germline V gene encodes CDR1 SGDLS and CDR2 YYNGEE. The CDR3 reads CASSAQGGKGEQYF. CDR3 nucleotides: TGTGCCAGCAGCGCCCAGGGAGGGAAGGGCGAGCAGTACTTC.

The chain employs TRBV9 and TRBJ2-3; no firm D call. The germline CDR1 and CDR2 sequences are SGDLS and YYNGEE. Trimming took 0 bases from V and 0 from J, leaving 14 bases between them. CDR3 length equals 17 residues. DNA for the CDR3: TGTGCCAGCAGCGTAGGATCTAGTCGAGCTAGCACAGATACGCAGTATTTT. It yields the protein CASSVGSSRASTDTQYF.

V and J are TRBV6-2 or TRBV6-3 and TRBJ2-5; the D is unclear. This CDR3 has 14 amino acids. V lost 3 bases to trimming and J lost 0 bases, with 8 bases between them. The germline V gene has CDR1 MNHEY and CDR2 SVGEGT. The CDR3 sequence: CASSYLSDQETQYF. CDR3 in DNA: TGTGCCAGCAGTTATTTGTCAGACCAAGAGACCCAGTACTTC.

The chain links TRBV27 to TRBJ1-5; no clear D. V was shortened by 3 bases and J by 5 bases, with 8 bases between the two germline ends. CDR3 length equals 13 residues. Germline values: CDR1 MNHEY, CDR2 SMNVEV (reference sequence). The CDR3 loop reads CASSFYGDQPQHF. The CDR3 DNA sequence: TGTGCCAGCAGTTTTTACGGGGATCAGCCCCAGCATTTT.

This CDR3 is CASSLEASGSLTYEQYV. The CDR3 bases are TGTGCCAGCAGCTTAGAAGCTAGCGGGAGCCTCACCTACGAGCAGTACGTC. V and J are TRBV13 and TRBJ2-7, with 10 bases that match TRBD2. V was clipped by 1 base and J by 2 bases; unmatched bases: 8. CDR1 PRHDT and CDR2 FYEKMQ come from the germline V gene (reference sequence). The CDR3 runs 17 residues.

As DNA, the CDR3 is TGTGCCAGCGAAAACAGGGGAGAGACCCAGTACTTC. As protein: CASENRGETQYF. V is TRBV12-3 or TRBV12-4 and J is TRBJ2-5, with 7 bases that match TRBD1. Trimming removed 8 bases from V and 4 bases from J; junction bases left unmatched: 4. The CDR3 sequence is 12 residues long.

This chain connects TRBV19 to TRBJ2-7; D is possibly TRBD1 (5 bases). Germline V gene data show CDR1 as LNHDA and CDR2 as SQIVND (reference sequence). The CDR3 extends over 14 amino acids. Deletions cut 5 bases from V and 0 bases from J, with 11 bases between. The CDR3 nucleotides are TGTGCCAGTAGTCCAAGGACACCCTCCTACGAGCAGTACTTC. The encoded protein is CASSPRTPSYEQYF. Drawing the rest from reference TRBV19 and TRBJ2-7, the complete variable domain is DGGITQSPKYLFRKEGQNVTLSCEQNLNHDAMYWYRQDPGQGLRLIYYSQIVNDFQKGDIAEGYSVSREKKESFPLTVTSAQKNPTAFYLCASSPRTPSYEQYFGPGTRLTVT.

CDR3 in DNA: TGTGCCAGCAGCTGGATACAGGGGCAAGAGACCCAGTACTTC. Translation gives CASSWIQGQETQYF. V is TRBV5-6 and J is TRBJ2-5; 7 bases are shared with TRBD1. J lost 2 bases, V lost 3 bases, and 4 bases had no gene match. There are 14 residues in the CDR3. Germline V gene lookup returns CDR1 SGHDT and CDR2 YYEEEE. Filled out from reference TRBV5-6 and TRBJ2-5, the complete variable domain reads DAGVTQSPTHLIKTRGQQVTLRCSPKSGHDTVSWYQQALGQGPQFIFQYYEEEERQRGNFPDRFSGHQFPNYSSELNVNALLLGDSALYLCASSWIQGQETQYFGPGTRLLVL.

J is TRBJ2-3 and V is TRBV6-1; D is unresolved. Trimming removed 1 base at V and 8 bases at J, with 10 bases between. The CDR3 is made up of 13 amino acids. Germline V CDR1 and CDR2: MNHNS, SASEGT. The CDR3 sequence: CASSEDIAATQYF. In DNA, the CDR3 is TGTGCCAGCAGTGAAGATATAGCCGCTACGCAGTATTTT.

This sequence joins TRBV18 and TRBJ1-5; TRBD1 is a possible D gene (6 bases). The CDR3 is 17 residues long. Trimming shortened V by 4 bases and J by 3 bases, and 19 bases separated the two germline ends. Per the germline V gene, CDR1 is KGHSH and CDR2 is LQKENI. CDR3 amino acids: CASSLTQSAGDNQPQHF. As DNA, the CDR3 is TGTGCCAGCTCACTTACACAGTCGGCAGGGGACAATCAGCCCCAGCATTTT.

The chain links TRBV19 to TRBJ2-2; the D gene is possibly TRBD2 (5 bases). The CDR3 is 15 amino acids. Germline loops: CDR1 LNHDA, CDR2 SQIVND (reference sequence). The ends were cut back, 11 bases at V and 2 bases at J, with 18 bases in the middle. The CDR3: CASNLPGINTGELFF. The CDR3 DNA reads as TGTGCCTCAAACCTTCCGGGAATAAACACCGGGGAGCTGTTTTTT. Based on the CDR3 plus reference TRBV19 and TRBJ2-2, the full variable domain is DGGITQSPKYLFRKEGQNVTLSCEQNLNHDAMYWYRQDPGQGLRLIYYSQIVNDFQKGDIAEGYSVSREKKESFPLTVTSAQKNPTAFYLCASNLPGINTGELFFGEGSRLTVL.

The J gene is TRBJ2-3, the V gene TRBV5-1, with D maybe TRBD2 (6 bases). V lost 3 bases, J lost 0 bases, and 14 bases lay in between. CDR1 SGHRS and CDR2 YFSETQ come from the germline V gene. This CDR3 spans 16 amino acids. This CDR3 reads CASSYSGTPSTDTQYF. The CDR3 DNA is TGCGCCAGCAGCTACTCCGGGACTCCTAGCACAGATACGCAGTATTTT. The whole variable domain, filled in from reference TRBV5-1 and TRBJ2-3, reads KAGVTQTPRYLIKTRGQQVTLSCSPISGHRSVSWYQQTPGQGLQFLFEYFSETQRNKGNFPGRFSGRQFSNSRSEMNVSTLELGDSALYLCASSYSGTPSTDTQYFGPGTRLTVL.

This chain joins TRBV3-1 (or the pseudogene TRBV3-2) and TRBJ2-5; TRBD2 matches at 7 bases. The CDR3 spans 14 residues. J lost 5 bases, V lost 3 bases, and 6 bases had no gene match. Germline V CDR1 and CDR2: LGHDT, YNNKEL (reference sequence). Here the CDR3 reads CASSQIPGGETQYF. CDR3 DNA sequence: TGTGCCAGCAGCCAGATACCCGGGGGGGAGACCCAGTACTTC.

This sequence joins TRBV5-6 and TRBJ2-7; no reliable D call. V lost 0 bases and J 2 bases, leaving 12 bases between the germline ends. Germline V gene data show CDR1 as SGHDT and CDR2 as YYEEEE. The CDR3 contains 15 residues. Here the CDR3 reads CASSLGFGTTYEQYF. The DNA of the CDR3 is TGTGCCAGCAGCTTGGGATTTGGCACTACCTACGAGCAGTACTTC.

In DNA, the CDR3 is TGCGCCAGCAGCATTGGACTAGCGGGAGTACGAGATACGCAGTATTTT. This encodes CASSIGLAGVRDTQYF. The chain uses TRBV5-1 and TRBJ2-3, with 13 positions matching TRBD2. J was trimmed by 5 bases and V by 4 bases; bases with no gene match: 7. The CDR3 totals 16 residues. Germline values: CDR1 SGHRS, CDR2 YFSETQ.

The CDR3: CASSRTGTGGPYEQYF. The CDR3 region has the DNA TGTGCCAGCAGCAGAACCGGGACAGGAGGCCCCTACGAGCAGTACTTC. The chain joins TRBV21-1 to TRBJ2-7; the table's D gene call, TRBD1, was not cross checked with the DNA. TRBV21-1 constitutes a pseudogene. CDR3 length: 16 residues.

The rearrangement joins TRBV12-3 or TRBV12-4 to TRBJ1-1; 8 bases are shared with TRBD1. Unmatched junction bases numbered 0, after V lost 6 bases and J lost 0 bases. This CDR3 has 13 residues. The CDR3 nucleotides are TGTGCCAGCAGGGACAGGGTGAACACTGAAGCTTTCTTT. This translates into CASRDRVNTEAFF.

The rearrangement links TRBV7-8 to TRBJ1-4; D is perhaps TRBD1 (5 bases). Trimming removed 1 base at V and 4 bases at J, with 10 bases between. The CDR3 runs to 15 residues. Germline values: CDR1 SGHVS, CDR2 FQNEAQ. CDR3 DNA: TGTGCCAGCAGCTTAGTGGGGGGTGATAATGAAAAACTGTTTTTT. It encodes CASSLVGGDNEKLFF.

The rearrangement uses TRBV7-6 and TRBJ2-7; D is perhaps TRBD2 (5 bases). The CDR3 extends over 16 amino acids. Deletions cut 4 bases from V and 0 bases from J, with 16 bases between. Germline loops: CDR1 SGHVS, CDR2 FNYEAQ. CDR3 in DNA: TGTGCCAGCAGCTGGGATACCCCTAGCAACTCCTACGAGCAGTACTTC. Its protein product is CASSWDTPSNSYEQYF. Full variable domain (remainder filled in from reference TRBV7-6 and TRBJ2-7): GAGVSQSPRYKVTKRGQDVALRCDPISGHVSLYWYRQALGQGPEFLTYFNYEAQQDKSGLPNDRFSAERPEGSISTLTIQRTEQRDSAMYRCASSWDTPSNSYEQYFGPGTRLTVT.

This clone was picked up one time. The chain is built from TRBV24-1 and TRBJ2-1, with 12 nucleotides matching TRBD2. The V segment lost 6 bases and the J segment 7 bases; nucleotides outside the gene matches: 9. The CDR3 has 16 residues. Germline CDR1 KGHDR, CDR2 SFDVKD. The CDR3 nucleotides are TGTGCCACCAGTTCCACTAGCGGGAGGAACGTTAATGAGCAGTTCTTC. Translated, it gives CATSSTSGRNVNEQFF.

The V call is TRBV4-1, the J call TRBJ1-1, with 7 bases aligning to TRBD1. This CDR3 has 17 residues. Germline CDR1 is MGHRA and CDR2 is YSYEKL. V shed 1 base, J shed 1 base, and the junction held 9 bases outside the gene matches. CDR3 nucleotides: TGCGCCAGCAGCCAAGGGGCCCCAGGGGGGAAGAACACTGAAGCTTTCTTT. This sequence encodes CASSQGAPGGKNTEAFF.